The 8 T cell receptor beta chains below come from one sample, sequenced in a study of blood T cell repertoires in COVID-19. Sequencing used immunoSEQ multiplex PCR; TCRdb keeps in-frame clones, though not all of them. The repertoire holds approximately 140,000 clones, with more than 70% as singletons. Sequenced input: peripheral blood. The receptors come from a man in his fifties with active or convalescent COVID-19.

The V gene is TRBV15, the J gene TRBJ2-1, with TRBD2 matching 7 bases. The CDR3 sequence is 15 residues long. Germline CDR1 is LNHNV and CDR2 is YYDKDF (reference sequence). The ends lost 0 bases at V and 3 bases at J; junction bases unmatched: 2. The CDR3 nucleotides are TGTGCCACCAGCAGAGACCCGGGAGGCTACAATGAGCAGTTCTTC. Its translation is CATSRDPGGYNEQFF.

As concerns this clone: Germline is not matched at one junction end, which may reflect a read error. V usage is TRBV7-7 and J usage is TRBJ2-3, with 8 bases aligning to TRBD2. CDR1 is SSHAT, CDR2 FNYEAQ, per germline (reference sequence). The CDR3 spans 14 residues. CDR3 DNA sequence: TGTGCTAGCAGCCAGAGCGGGAGTGCAGATACGCAGTATTTT. This sequence encodes CASSQSGSADTQYF.

The chain couples TRBV21-1 to TRBJ2-1; TRBD1, the table's D call, lacks a check against the DNA. TRBV21-1 is recorded as a pseudogene. The CDR3 loop spans 15 amino acids. As DNA, the CDR3 is TGTGCCAGCAGGAACGGGACAGGTGATCACAATGAGCAGTTCTTC. This encodes CASRNGTGDHNEQFF.

V usage is TRBV6-6 and J usage is TRBJ1-1; no clear D. CDR1 and CDR2 from the germline V gene are MNHNY and SVGAGI (reference sequence). V was clipped by 4 bases and J by 6 bases, with 15 bases between them. The CDR3 runs to 14 residues. The CDR3 here is CASSSQSLAPEAFF. For the CDR3, the DNA is TGTGCCAGCAGTTCCCAGTCCCTCGCCCCTGAAGCTTTCTTT.

The genes are TRBV5-1 and TRBJ1-2; 7 nucleotides align to TRBD1. In germline, CDR1 is SGHRS, CDR2 YFSETQ. V shed 1 base and J 4 bases; nucleotides not matched to a gene: 13. The CDR3 consists of 17 residues. The chain's CDR3 is CASSLSGGGPQVYGYTF. CDR3 nucleotides: TGCGCCAGCAGCTTGAGCGGAGGGGGCCCCCAAGTCTATGGCTACACCTTC.

The chain has TRBV9 and TRBJ1-6; possible D gene TRBD1, 6 bases. The V end was cut by 5 bases, the J end by 3 bases, with 12 bases between. CDR1 is SGDLS and CDR2 is YYNGEE in the germline V gene. The CDR3 is made up of 15 amino acids. The CDR3 nucleotides read TGTGCCAGCAGTTCAGGACAGAGCTATAATTCACCCCTCCACTTT. This codes for CASSSGQSYNSPLHF.

J is TRBJ2-7 and V is TRBV18; 8 bases fit TRBD1. Trimming removed 4 bases from V and 2 bases from J; junction bases left unmatched: 10. The CDR3 has 16 residues. The germline CDR1 and CDR2 sequences are KGHSH and LQKENI. This CDR3 reads CASSLSRDRIPYEQYF. CDR3 in DNA: TGTGCCAGCTCACTGTCCCGGGACAGGATCCCCTACGAGCAGTACTTC.

The chain recombines TRBV6-2 or TRBV6-3 with TRBJ1-1, with a tentative D call TRBD1 (6 bases). The CDR3 spans 14 residues. Germline CDR1 reads MNHEY; CDR2 reads SVGEGT. Between the trimmed V and J ends, which lost 2 bases and 6 bases, there was a span of 13 bases. CDR3 sequence reads: CASSYGTRAAEAFF. The CDR3 DNA is TGTGCCAGCAGTTACGGGACACGGGCGGCTGAAGCTTTCTTT.